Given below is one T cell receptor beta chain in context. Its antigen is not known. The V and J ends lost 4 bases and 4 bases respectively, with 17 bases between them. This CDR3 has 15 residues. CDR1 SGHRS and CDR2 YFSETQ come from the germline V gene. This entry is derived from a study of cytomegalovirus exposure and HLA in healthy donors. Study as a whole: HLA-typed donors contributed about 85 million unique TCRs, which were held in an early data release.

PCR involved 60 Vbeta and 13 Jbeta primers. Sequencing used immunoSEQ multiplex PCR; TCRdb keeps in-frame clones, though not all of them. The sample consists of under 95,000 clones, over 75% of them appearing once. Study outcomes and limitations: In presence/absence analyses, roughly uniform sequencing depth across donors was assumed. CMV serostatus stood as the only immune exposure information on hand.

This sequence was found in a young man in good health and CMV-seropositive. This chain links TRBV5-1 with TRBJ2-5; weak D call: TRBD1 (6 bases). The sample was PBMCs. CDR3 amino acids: CASSTDRIRGETQYF. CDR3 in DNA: TGCGCCAGCAGCACGGACAGAATAAGGGGAGAGACCCAGTACTTC.